A single sample gave rise to the 22 T cell receptor beta chains below, sequenced in a study of blood T cell repertoires in COVID-19. Data came from immunoSEQ multiplex PCR; TCRdb stores just in-frame clones and leaves some out. The repertoire holds roughly 410,000 clones, with 87% as singletons. Sequenced material: peripheral blood. The receptors were sampled from a woman aged 60-70 years with COVID-19, enrolled during active disease.

The chain recombines TRBV12-3 or TRBV12-4 with TRBJ2-2; D may be TRBD2 (5 bases). The CDR3 is 11 amino acids. The V gene lost 5 bases and the J gene lost 7 bases, with 5 bases spanning the gap. The CDR3 nucleotides are TGTGCCAGCAGTGGGAGCGGGGAGCTGTTTTTT. This translates into CASSGSGELFF.

The chain recombines TRBV30 with TRBJ1-1; no clear D gene. Trimming took 5 bases from V and 6 from J, leaving 10 bases between them. The CDR3 sequence is 11 residues long. The V gene's germline CDR1 is GTSNPN and CDR2 SVGIG (reference sequence). In nucleotides, the CDR3 is TGTGCCTGGGTGAGGTTGGCTGAAGCTTTCTTT. Translating it yields CAWVRLAEAFF. Combining the CDR3 with reference TRBV30 and TRBJ1-1 gives the whole variable domain SQTIHQWPATLVQPVGSPLSLECTVEGTSNPNLYWYRQAAGRGLQLLFYSVGIGQISSEVPQNLSASRPQDRQFILSSKKLLLSDSGFYLCAWVRLAEAFFGQGTRLTVV.

This chain uses TRBV5-1 with TRBJ2-1; possibly TRBD2 for D (5 bases). The CDR3 has 14 amino acids. The germline V and J ends were trimmed by 5 bases and 1 base, with 10 bases remaining between them. Germline values: CDR1 SGHRS, CDR2 YFSETQ. The CDR3 DNA is TGCGCCAGCAGAAGTGGACTTTCCTACAATGAGCAGTTCTTC. Amino acid sequence: CASRSGLSYNEQFF.

J is TRBJ2-1 and V is TRBV9; 10 bases align to TRBD2. Looked up from germline, CDR1 is SGDLS and CDR2 is YYNGEE. J was trimmed by 2 bases and V by 3 bases; bases with no gene match: 2. There are 15 residues in the CDR3. The CDR3 nucleotides are TGTGCCAGCAGCGACACTAGCGGGGCCTACAATGAGCAGTTCTTC. It is translated as CASSDTSGAYNEQFF. The variable domain in full, completed from reference TRBV9 and TRBJ2-1, reads DSGVTQTPKHLITATGQRVTLRCSPRSGDLSVYWYQQSLDQGLQFLIQYYNGEERAKGNILERFSAQQFPDLHSELNLSSLELGDSALYFCASSDTSGAYNEQFFGPGTRLTVL.

This chain connects TRBV6-4 to TRBJ2-1, with TRBD2 matching over 9 bases. This CDR3 is built from 14 residues. V was clipped by 4 bases and J by 10 bases; unmatched bases: 8. The germline V gene has CDR1 MRHNA and CDR2 SNTAGT. CDR3 in amino acids: CASSASGVLMEQFF. The CDR3 nucleotides read TGTGCCAGCAGTGCTAGCGGGGTCCTCATGGAGCAGTTCTTC.

This sequence joins TRBV11-2 and TRBJ1-6, with TRBD1 matching over 8 bases. V shed 5 bases and J 8 bases; nucleotides not matched to a gene: 5. This CDR3 has 14 residues. Germline CDR1 is SGHAT and CDR2 is FQNNGV. Here the CDR3 reads CASSHDRGYSPLHF. CDR3 nucleotides: TGTGCCAGCAGCCACGACAGGGGTTATTCACCCCTCCACTTT.

The chain recombines TRBV7-9 with TRBJ2-3; D perhaps matches TRBD2 (5 bases). This CDR3 has 15 residues. V shed 4 bases and J shed 0 bases, with 11 bases lying between them. The germline V gene has CDR1 SEHNR and CDR2 FQNEAQ (reference sequence). Written as DNA, the CDR3 is TGTGCCAGCAGCTGGGCTAGCCCTAGCACAGATACGCAGTATTTT. Its protein is CASSWASPSTDTQYF.

This chain links TRBV14 with TRBJ1-6, with TRBD1 matching 9 bases. The trim removed 4 bases at V and 5 bases at J, leaving 3 bases unmatched. Per the germline V gene, CDR1 is SGHDN and CDR2 is FVKESK. The CDR3 contains 15 residues. The CDR3 is CASSLGTGNNSPLHF. CDR3 coding DNA: TGTGCCAGCAGCCTCGGGACAGGGAATAATTCACCCCTCCACTTT.

This clone was detected a few times. The chain employs TRBV28 and TRBJ2-1; D perhaps matches TRBD2 (6 bases). In germline, CDR1 is MDHEN, CDR2 SYDVKM. The CDR3 loop spans 14 amino acids. Trimming took off 6 bases at V and 4 bases at J, with 13 bases between the two ends. The CDR3 sequence is CASRTTGSYNEQFF. Written as DNA, the CDR3 is TGTGCCAGCAGGACGACCGGGAGTTACAATGAGCAGTTCTTC.

The chain joins TRBV28 to TRBJ1-5; D not certain. Germline assignment: CDR1 MDHEN and CDR2 SYDVKM. Trimming removed 3 bases at V and 9 bases at J, with 15 bases between. The CDR3 loop spans 14 amino acids. CDR3 region: CASSFGRAPLPQHF. In DNA, the CDR3 is TGTGCCAGCAGTTTTGGGCGGGCCCCTCTGCCCCAGCATTTT.

The chain carries TRBV6-5 and TRBJ1-5; no firm D call. Germline values: CDR1 MNHEY, CDR2 SVGAGI. V was trimmed by 4 bases and J by 4 bases, leaving 14 bases between them. CDR3 size: 15 residues. CDR3 bases: TGTGCCAGCAGTTTGTATAGGCAGGCGAATCAGCCCCAGCATTTT. Encoded protein: CASSLYRQANQPQHF.

This sequence joins TRBV5-1 and TRBJ1-2; D possibly corresponds to TRBD1 (5 bases). V lost 4 bases to trimming and J lost 4 bases, with 14 bases between them. The CDR3 contains 14 residues. The V gene's germline CDR1 is SGHRS and CDR2 YFSETQ. This chain's CDR3 is CASSLDSIGYGYTF. For the CDR3, the DNA is TGCGCCAGCAGCCTCGACAGCATTGGCTATGGCTACACCTTC.

The chain is built from TRBV5-1 and TRBJ1-2; 7 positions agree with TRBD1. This CDR3 spans 13 amino acids. Germline CDR1 reads SGHRS; CDR2 reads YFSETQ. J lost 5 bases, V lost 4 bases, and 5 bases had no gene match. CDR3: CASSVTGKYGYTF. CDR3 in DNA: TGCGCCAGCAGCGTGACAGGGAAGTATGGCTACACCTTC.

The chain joins TRBV9 to TRBJ2-2, with D possibly TRBD1 on 5 matching bases. Deletions cut 1 base from V and 7 bases from J, with 11 bases between. In germline, CDR1 is SGDLS, CDR2 YYNGEE. This CDR3 spans 14 amino acids. The CDR3 DNA follows: TGTGCCAGCAGCGTACTCCAGGGAAGCGGGGAGCTGTTTTTT. Translation gives CASSVLQGSGELFF.

This rearrangement joins TRBV3-1 (or the pseudogene TRBV3-2) to TRBJ1-2; TRBD1 matches 8 bases. With 4 bases clipped from V and 8 bases from J, the junction kept 15 bases outside the gene matches. CDR1 is LGHDT and CDR2 is YNNKEL in the germline V gene (reference sequence). The CDR3 totals 16 residues. The CDR3 region has the DNA TGTGCCAGCAGCCGCGGCACGGGACAGGTGGGGATCGGCTACACCTTC. Translation: CASSRGTGQVGIGYTF.

The CDR3 is CASSLQTSVETQYF. The CDR3 nucleotides are TGTGCCAGCAGCTTACAGACTAGCGTAGAGACCCAGTACTTC. This chain connects TRBV7-9 to TRBJ2-5; 8 bases fit TRBD2. CDR3 size: 14 residues. V lost 2 bases, J lost 4 bases, and 3 bases stayed unmatched. Germline-derived CDR1 and CDR2 are SEHNR and FQNEAQ (reference sequence).

The genes are TRBV28 and TRBJ2-5; TRBD2 agrees at 12 bases. Germline values: CDR1 MDHEN, CDR2 SYDVKM. The CDR3 spans 16 residues. V lost 5 bases, J lost 2 bases, and 6 bases stayed unmatched. The CDR3 coding sequence is TGTGCCAGCAGTCTGGGACTAGCGGGTACTCAAGAGACCCAGTACTTC. Its translation is CASSLGLAGTQETQYF.

This clone was recorded only once. V is TRBV24-1 and J is TRBJ1-1; 10 nucleotides align to TRBD1. Germline V gene lookup returns CDR1 KGHDR and CDR2 SFDVKD. The CDR3 sequence is 15 residues long. The V segment lost 8 bases and the J segment 3 bases; nucleotides outside the gene matches: 8. Written as DNA, the CDR3 is TGTGCCACCACCGCCGGGACAGGGGAGTACACTGAAGCTTTCTTT. It specifies CATTAGTGEYTEAFF.

J is TRBJ1-2 and V is TRBV12-3 or TRBV12-4, with D possibly matching TRBD1 (5 bases). The CDR3 runs 12 residues. Trimming left V 5 bases short and J 5 bases short, with 9 bases between. This chain's CDR3 is CASSPQGYGYTF. The DNA for the CDR3 is TGTGCCAGCAGTCCCCAGGGTTATGGCTACACCTTC.

CDR3 region: CASGDFTDTQYF. The DNA for the CDR3 is TGTGCCAGCGGGGACTTCACAGATACGCAGTATTTT. This chain joins TRBV19 and TRBJ2-3, with D perhaps matching TRBD2 (6 bases). This CDR3 region has 12 residues. V dropped 9 bases and J dropped 2 bases, with 9 bases sitting between them. Germline CDR1 and CDR2: LNHDA and SQIVND (reference sequence).

The V call is TRBV6-5, the J call TRBJ1-1; 8 positions agree with TRBD1. V shed 6 bases, J shed 2 bases, and the junction held 5 bases outside the gene matches. The CDR3 covers 14 residues. Germline V CDR1 and CDR2: MNHEY, SVGAGI. For the CDR3, the DNA is TGTGCCAGCAGACTACAGGGGGGAAACACTGAAGCTTTCTTT. It is translated as CASRLQGGNTEAFF.

For the CDR3, the DNA is TGTGCCAGCAGCTTAACCGGGTACAATGAGCAGTTCTTC. This sequence encodes CASSLTGYNEQFF. The rearrangement links TRBV7-3 to TRBJ2-1, with D unclear. Trimming cost V 0 bases and J 4 bases, with 4 bases left between them. The CDR3 consists of 13 residues. In germline, CDR1 is SGHTA, CDR2 FQGTGA.